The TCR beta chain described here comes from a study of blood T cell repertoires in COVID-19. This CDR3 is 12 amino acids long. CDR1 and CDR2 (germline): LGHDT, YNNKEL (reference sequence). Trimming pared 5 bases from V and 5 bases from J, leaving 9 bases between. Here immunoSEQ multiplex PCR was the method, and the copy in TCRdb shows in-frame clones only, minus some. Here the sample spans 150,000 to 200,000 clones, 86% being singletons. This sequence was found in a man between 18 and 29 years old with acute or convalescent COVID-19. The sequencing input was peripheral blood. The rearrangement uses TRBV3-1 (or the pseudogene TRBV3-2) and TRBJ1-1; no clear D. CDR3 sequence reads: CASSSPGTEAFF. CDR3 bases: TGTGCCAGCAGCTCGCCGGGGACTGAAGCTTTCTTT.